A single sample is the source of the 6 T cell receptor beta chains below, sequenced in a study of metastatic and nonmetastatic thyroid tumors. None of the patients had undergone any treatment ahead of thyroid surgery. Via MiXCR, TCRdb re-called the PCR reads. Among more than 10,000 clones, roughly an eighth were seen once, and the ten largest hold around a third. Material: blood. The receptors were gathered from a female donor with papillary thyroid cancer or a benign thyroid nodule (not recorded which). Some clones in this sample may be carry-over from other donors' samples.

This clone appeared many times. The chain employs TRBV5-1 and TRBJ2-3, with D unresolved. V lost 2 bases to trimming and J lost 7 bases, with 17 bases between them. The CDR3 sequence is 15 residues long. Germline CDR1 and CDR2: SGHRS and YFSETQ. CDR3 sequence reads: CASSLGWGSMNTQYF. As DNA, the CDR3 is TGCGCCAGCAGCTTAGGTTGGGGTTCCATGAATACGCAGTATTTT.

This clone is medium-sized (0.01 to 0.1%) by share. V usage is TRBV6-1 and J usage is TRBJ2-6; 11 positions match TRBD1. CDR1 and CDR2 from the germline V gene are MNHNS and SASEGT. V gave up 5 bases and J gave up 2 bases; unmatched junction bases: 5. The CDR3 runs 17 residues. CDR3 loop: CASSNPGQGAGANVLTF. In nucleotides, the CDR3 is TGTGCCAGCAGTAATCCGGGACAGGGGGCTGGGGCCAACGTCCTGACTTTC.

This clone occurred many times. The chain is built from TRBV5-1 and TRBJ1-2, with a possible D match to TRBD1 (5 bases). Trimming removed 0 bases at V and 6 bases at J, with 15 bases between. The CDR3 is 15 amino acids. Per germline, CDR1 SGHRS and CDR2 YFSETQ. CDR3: CASSLGQGESDGYTF. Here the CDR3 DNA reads TGCGCCAGCAGCTTGGGGCAGGGTGAGAGCGATGGCTACACCTTC.

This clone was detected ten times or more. Here the CDR3 DNA reads TGTGCCAGCAGCCCACTCTTCACCCCCAGGGGTCGTGGAAACACCATATATTTT. Protein sequence: CASSPLFTPRGRGNTIYF. This chain uses TRBV28 with TRBJ1-3, with D perhaps matching TRBD1 (6 bases). Trimming took 6 bases from V and 3 from J, leaving 24 bases between them. Per germline, CDR1 MDHEN and CDR2 SYDVKM. This CDR3 spans 18 amino acids.

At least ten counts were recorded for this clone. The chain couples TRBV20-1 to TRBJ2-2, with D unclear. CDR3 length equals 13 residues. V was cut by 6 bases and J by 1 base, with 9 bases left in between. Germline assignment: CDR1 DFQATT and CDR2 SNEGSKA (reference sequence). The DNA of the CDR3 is TGCAGTGCAAGGACGGGGAACACCGGGGAGCTGTTTTTT. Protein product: CSARTGNTGELFF.

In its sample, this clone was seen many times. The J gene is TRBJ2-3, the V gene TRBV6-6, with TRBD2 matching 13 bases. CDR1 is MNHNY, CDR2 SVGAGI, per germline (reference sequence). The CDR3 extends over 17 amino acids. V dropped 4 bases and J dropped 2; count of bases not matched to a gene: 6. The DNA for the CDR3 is TGTGCCAGCAGTTCCTCCGGGACTAGCGGGATCACAGATACGCAGTATTTT. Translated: CASSSSGTSGITDTQYF.